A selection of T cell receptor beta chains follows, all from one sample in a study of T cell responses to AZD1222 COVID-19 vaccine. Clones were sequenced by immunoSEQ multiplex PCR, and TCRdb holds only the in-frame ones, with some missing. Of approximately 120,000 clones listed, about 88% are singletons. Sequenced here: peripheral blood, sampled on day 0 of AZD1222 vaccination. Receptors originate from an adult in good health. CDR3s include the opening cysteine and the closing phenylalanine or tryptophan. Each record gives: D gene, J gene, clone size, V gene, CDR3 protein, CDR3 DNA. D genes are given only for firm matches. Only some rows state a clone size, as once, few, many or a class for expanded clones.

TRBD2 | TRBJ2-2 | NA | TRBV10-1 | CASSGTSGTGELFF | TGCGCCAGCAGTGGGACTAGCGGCACCGGGGAGCTGTTTTTT
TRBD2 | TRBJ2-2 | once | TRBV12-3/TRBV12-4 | CASRGGYNGELFF | TGTGCCAGCAGGGGGGGGTACAACGGGGAGCTGTTTTTT
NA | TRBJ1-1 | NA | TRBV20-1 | CSAPRGGEAFF | TGCAGTGCTCCTCGGGGGGGTGAAGCTTTCTTT
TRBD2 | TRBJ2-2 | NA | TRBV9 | CASSLAGLGWGGELFF | TGTGCCAGCAGCTTAGCGGGACTGGGGTGGGGCGGGGAGCTGTTTTTT
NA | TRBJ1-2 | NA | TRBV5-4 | CASSLTGVPYGYTF | TGTGCCAGCAGCTTGACAGGAGTTCCCTATGGCTACACCTTC
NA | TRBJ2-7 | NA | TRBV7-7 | CASSLAEGAHGEQYF | TGTGCTAGCAGCTTAGCGGAGGGGGCGCATGGCGAGCAGTACTTC
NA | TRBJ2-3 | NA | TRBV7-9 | CASSLARAGSDTQYF | TGTGCCAGCAGCTTAGCGCGGGCAGGGTCAGATACGCAGTATTTT
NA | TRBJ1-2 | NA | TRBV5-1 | CASSLPGPDGYTF | TGCGCCAGCAGCCTACCGGGGCCCGATGGCTACACCTTC
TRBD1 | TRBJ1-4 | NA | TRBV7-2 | CASRRGQASEKLFF | TGTGCCAGCAGACGGGGACAGGCTAGTGAAAAACTGTTTTTT
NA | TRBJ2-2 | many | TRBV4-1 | CASSQGSRIGSTGELFF | TGCGCCAGCAGCCAAGGGAGCCGGATAGGGTCCACCGGGGAGCTGTTTTTT
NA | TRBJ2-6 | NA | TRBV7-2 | CASSSRTDGANVLTF | TGTGCCAGCAGCTCCCGGACGGATGGGGCCAACGTCCTGACTTTC
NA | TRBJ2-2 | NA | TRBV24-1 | CATGGQSTGELFF | TGTGCCACGGGGGGACAGAGCACCGGGGAGCTGTTTTTT
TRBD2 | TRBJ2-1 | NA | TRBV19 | CASSPLALGGSSYNEQFF | TGTGCCAGTAGTCCGCTAGCACTGGGCGGGAGCTCCTACAATGAGCAGTTCTTC
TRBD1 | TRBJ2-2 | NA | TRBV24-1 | CATSDLGTGTNTGELFF | TGTGCCACCAGTGATTTGGGGACAGGGACCAATACCGGGGAGCTGTTTTTT
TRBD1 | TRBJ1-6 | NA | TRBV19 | CASSPLDREASPLHF | TGTGCCAGTAGTCCCCTAGACAGGGAGGCTTCACCCCTCCACTTT
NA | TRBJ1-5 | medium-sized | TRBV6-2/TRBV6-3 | CASSHSNQPQHF | TGTGCCAGCAGTCATAGCAATCAGCCCCAGCATTTT
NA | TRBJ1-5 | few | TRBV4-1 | CASSQDTGGYSNQPQHF | TGCGCCAGCAGCCAAGACACGGGGGGATATAGCAATCAGCCCCAGCATTTT
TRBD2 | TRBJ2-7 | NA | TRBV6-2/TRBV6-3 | CASSYPPRGGYEQYF | TGTGCCAGCAGTTACCCGCCACGGGGGGGATACGAGCAGTACTTC
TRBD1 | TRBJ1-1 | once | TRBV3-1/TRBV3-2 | CASSRGTGGVNTEAFF | TGTGCCAGCAGCCGCGGGACAGGGGGGGTCAACACTGAAGCTTTCTTT
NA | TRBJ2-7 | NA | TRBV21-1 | CASSRGGQQRTYEQYF | TGTGCCAGCAGCAGAGGGGGGCAGCAGAGAACCTACGAGCAGTACTTC
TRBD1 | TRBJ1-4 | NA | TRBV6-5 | CASSYRGQSEKLFF | TGTGCCAGCAGTTACCGGGGACAGTCGGAAAAACTGTTTTTT
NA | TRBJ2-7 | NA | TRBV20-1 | CSAREGRGGF | TGCAGTGCTAGAGAGGGCAGGGGGGGATTC
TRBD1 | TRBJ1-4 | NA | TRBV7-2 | CASSIPGTGAEKLFF | TGTGCCAGCAGCATCCCCGGGACAGGGGCTGAAAAACTGTTTTTT
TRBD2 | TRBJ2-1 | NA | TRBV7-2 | CASSLRPSGGYNEQFF | TGTGCCAGCAGCTTAAGGCCTAGCGGGGGGTACAATGAGCAGTTCTTC
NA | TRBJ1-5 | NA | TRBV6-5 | CASSPSWSNQPQHF | TGTGCCAGCAGCCCGAGTTGGAGCAATCAGCCCCAGCATTTT
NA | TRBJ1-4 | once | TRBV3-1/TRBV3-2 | CASSQQGTNEKLFF | TGTGCCAGCAGCCAACAGGGAACTAATGAAAAACTGTTTTTT
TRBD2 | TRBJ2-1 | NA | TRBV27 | CASSATGTRTSGEQFF | TGTGCCAGCAGTGCAACCGGGACTAGGACCTCCGGTGAGCAGTTCTTC
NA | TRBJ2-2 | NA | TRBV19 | CASSIAAANTGELFF | TGTGCCAGTAGTATAGCGGCTGCGAACACCGGGGAGCTGTTTTTT
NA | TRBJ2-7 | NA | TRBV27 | CASGQREQYF | TGTGCCAGCGGTCAGAGGGAGCAGTACTTC
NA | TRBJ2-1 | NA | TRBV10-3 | CAISVMEGSSYNEQFF | TGTGCCATCAGCGTGATGGAGGGGAGCTCCTACAATGAGCAGTTCTTC
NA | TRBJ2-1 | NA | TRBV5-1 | CASSLDGSSYNEQFF | TGCGCCAGCAGCTTGGACGGGAGCTCCTACAATGAGCAGTTCTTC
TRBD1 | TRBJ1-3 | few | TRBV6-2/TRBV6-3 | CASSLRDSGNTIYF | TGTGCCAGCAGCCTCCGGGACAGCGGAAACACCATATATTTT
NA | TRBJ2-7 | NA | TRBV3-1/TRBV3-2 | CASSQVHEQYF | TGTGCCAGCAGCCAAGTCCACGAGCAGTACTTC
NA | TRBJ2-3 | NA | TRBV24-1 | CATSGTLGTDTQYF | TGTGCCACCAGTGGCACCCTGGGCACAGATACGCAGTATTTT
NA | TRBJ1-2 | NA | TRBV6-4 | CASSDSWAGYGYTF | TGTGCCAGCAGTGACTCTTGGGCGGGCTATGGCTACACCTTC
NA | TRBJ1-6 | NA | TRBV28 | CASRPRGQGANSPLHF | TGTGCCAGCAGACCTCGTGGGCAGGGTGCTAATTCACCCCTCCACTTT